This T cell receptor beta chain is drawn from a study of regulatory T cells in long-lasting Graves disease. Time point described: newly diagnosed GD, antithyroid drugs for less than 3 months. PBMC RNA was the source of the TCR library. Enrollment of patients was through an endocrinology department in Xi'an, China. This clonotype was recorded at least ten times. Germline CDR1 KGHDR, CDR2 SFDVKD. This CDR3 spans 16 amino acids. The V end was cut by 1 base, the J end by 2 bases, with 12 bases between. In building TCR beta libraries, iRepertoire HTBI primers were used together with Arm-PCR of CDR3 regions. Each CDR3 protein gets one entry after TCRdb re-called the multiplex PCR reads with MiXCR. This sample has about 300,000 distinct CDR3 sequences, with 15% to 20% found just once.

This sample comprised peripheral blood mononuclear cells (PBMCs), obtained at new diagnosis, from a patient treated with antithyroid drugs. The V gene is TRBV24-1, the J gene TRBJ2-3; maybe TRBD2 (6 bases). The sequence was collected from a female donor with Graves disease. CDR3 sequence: CATSDFSGVTTDTQYF. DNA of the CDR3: TGTGCCACCAGTGATTTTTCGGGAGTAACCACAGATACGCAGTATTTT.